This is a list of T cell receptor beta chains from one sample in a study of T-cell memory formation after mild COVID-19. Via MiXCR, TCRdb re-called the 5' RACE reads, giving one row per CDR3 protein. The sample holds approximately 300,000 distinct CDR3 sequences; approximately 19% are singletons and the top ten take more than 20%. What was sequenced was PBMCs or a T cell subset sorted from them (not recorded which). The receptors stem from a man younger than 35 who had mild COVID-19 (a few samples of this study predate the infection). Cell type and time point are not known. Each CDR3 is given with its conserved first and last residue. Each record gives: J gene, D gene, clone size, V gene, CDR3 length, CDR3 DNA, CDR3 protein. D genes are given only for firm matches. Size is stated for part of the rows, as once, few or many counts, or as a class when the clone is expanded.

TRBJ1-1 | TRBD1 | NA | TRBV18 | 13 | TGTGCCAGCGCAGGGGGCCGGAACACTGAAGCTTTCTTT | CASAGGRNTEAFF
TRBJ2-5 | TRBD1 | few | TRBV7-8 | 14 | TGTGCCAGCGGTCCGACAGGGAGCCAAGAGACCCAGTACTTC | CASGPTGSQETQYF
TRBJ1-1 | NA | NA | TRBV7-9 | 14 | TGTGCCAGCAGCGGATCGGGGGAAGGGACTGAAGCTTTCTTT | CASSGSGEGTEAFF
TRBJ2-5 | NA | NA | TRBV29-1 | 11 | TGCAGCGTTGGGGCATCAGAGACCCAGTACTTC | CSVGASETQYF
TRBJ1-5 | NA | NA | TRBV20-1 | 12 | TGCAGTGCTAGTAACACCAATCAGCCCCAGCATTTT | CSASNTNQPQHF
TRBJ1-4 | NA | NA | TRBV27 | 14 | TGTGCCAGCAGTTCAGCAGGAACTAATGAAAAACTGTTTTTT | CASSSAGTNEKLFF
TRBJ1-5 | NA | NA | TRBV6-5 | 15 | TGTGCCAGCAGTTACGGGCGGAATAGCAATCAGCCCCAGCATTTT | CASSYGRNSNQPQHF
TRBJ2-5 | NA | few | TRBV20-1 | 16 | TGCAGTGCTAGAGCGCGGGGGCACCCCGCCCAAGAGACCCAGTACTTC | CSARARGHPAQETQYF
TRBJ1-6 | NA | NA | TRBV5-4 | 15 | TGTGCCAGCAGCTTATCCCGAACGAATAATTCACCCCTCCACTTT | CASSLSRTNNSPLHF
TRBJ2-7 | TRBD2 | NA | TRBV11-2 | 16 | TGTGCCAGCACCACCGTTATGCGGGGGGGACCCTACGAGCAGTACTTC | CASTTVMRGGPYEQYF
TRBJ2-2 | TRBD2 | few | TRBV7-8 | 17 | TGTGCCAGCAGCTTAGTATCGGGGAGGGAGAACACCGGGGAGCTGTTTTTT | CASSLVSGRENTGELFF
TRBJ2-2 | TRBD1 | few | TRBV20-1 | 13 | TGCAGTGCTAAACAGGGGATTGCCGGGGAGCTGTTTTTT | CSAKQGIAGELFF
TRBJ1-2 | NA | NA | TRBV5-1 | 16 | TGCGCCAGCAGCTTGGAAGCGTATCTAGGGTTGGATGGCTACACCTTC | CASSLEAYLGLDGYTF
TRBJ1-2 | NA | few | TRBV18 | 13 | TGTGCCAGCTCACCACCGTCGGGGTTCGGCTACACCTTC | CASSPPSGFGYTF
TRBJ2-1 | TRBD2 | NA | TRBV5-1 | 14 | TGCGCCAGCACCTTCCCTGCGGGGGGCAATGAGCAGTTCTTC | CASTFPAGGNEQFF
TRBJ2-7 | TRBD1 | few | TRBV25-1 | 14 | TGTGCCAGCAGGGGACAGGGCCCTACTTACGAGCAGTACTTC | CASRGQGPTYEQYF
TRBJ2-3 | TRBD2 | few | TRBV7-2 | 15 | TGTGCCAGCAGATTAACTAGCGGGGACACAGATACGCAGTATTTT | CASRLTSGDTDTQYF
TRBJ2-1 | TRBD1 | NA | TRBV2 | 16 | TGTGCCAGCAGTGAGACCGGGACAGGAGGATACAATGAGCAGTTCTTC | CASSETGTGGYNEQFF
TRBJ1-5 | TRBD1 | many | TRBV15 | 15 | TGTGCCACCAGCAGAAACAGGGGGACCAATCAGCCCCAGCATTTT | CATSRNRGTNQPQHF
TRBJ2-3 | NA | few | TRBV6-5 | 14 | TGTGCCAGCAGTTACTTCCTTAGCACAGATACGCAGTATTTT | CASSYFLSTDTQYF
TRBJ2-1 | NA | NA | TRBV5-4 | 16 | TGTGCCAGCAGCTTGGGGCAGTTTCGACCCGTCAATGAGCAGTTCTTC | CASSLGQFRPVNEQFF
TRBJ2-1 | TRBD1 | many | TRBV7-8 | 17 | TGTGCCAGCAGCCCACCCAGGGGGCGTCAATTCTACAATGAGCAGTTCTTC | CASSPPRGRQFYNEQFF
TRBJ2-6 | NA | NA | TRBV12-3/TRBV12-4 | 15 | TGTGCCAGCAGTTTGAAGGCCTCTGGGGCCAACGTCCTGACTTTC | CASSLKASGANVLTF
TRBJ1-5 | NA | few | TRBV5-5 | 14 | TGTGCCAGCAGCTTGGTCGGGGGGGATCAGCCCCAGCATTTT | CASSLVGGDQPQHF
TRBJ1-6 | TRBD1 | NA | TRBV7-9 | 15 | TGTGCCAGCAGCCAGGACAGGGGATCGGATTCACCCCTCCACTTT | CASSQDRGSDSPLHF
TRBJ2-1 | TRBD1 | few | TRBV6-5 | 14 | TGTGCCAGCAGTTACCCGGGACAGGGAGGCGAGCAGTTCTTC | CASSYPGQGGEQFF
TRBJ2-5 | NA | NA | TRBV29-1 | 14 | TGCAGCGTTGAAGTCTTGGACTCAGGAGAGACCCAGTACTTC | CSVEVLDSGETQYF
TRBJ2-7 | NA | few | TRBV2 | 13 | TGTGCCAGCAGTGAGGGTATGGATGGCGAGCAGTACTTC | CASSEGMDGEQYF
TRBJ2-6 | TRBD1 | NA | TRBV29-1 | 15 | TGCAGCGCAAAGGGACAGGGCGCTGGGGCCAACGTCCTGACTTTC | CSAKGQGAGANVLTF
TRBJ1-2 | NA | few | TRBV7-9 | 15 | TGTGCCAGCATCCTCCCGGGTGAGGGGAACTATGGCTACACCTTC | CASILPGEGNYGYTF